These 21 T cell receptor beta chains originate from one sample sequenced in a study of blood T cell repertoires in COVID-19. Assay used: immunoSEQ multiplex PCR; TCRdb lists only in-frame clones, some missing. The table shows 110,000 or so clones, with around 83% occurring only once. Sequenced material: peripheral blood. Receptors originate from a woman over 75 with active or convalescent COVID-19.

J is TRBJ1-5 and V is TRBV2; D is perhaps TRBD1 (5 bases). Germline assignment: CDR1 SNHLY and CDR2 FYNNEI. The CDR3 has 12 amino acids. V lost 4 bases, J lost 8 bases, and 9 bases lay in between. The CDR3 here is CASSGRAKPQHF. The CDR3 DNA follows: TGTGCCAGCAGTGGCAGGGCCAAGCCCCAGCATTTT. Variable domain in full (rest from reference TRBV2 and TRBJ1-5): EPEVTQTPSHQVTQMGQEVILRCVPISNHLYFYWYRQILGQKVEFLVSFYNNEISEKSEIFDDQFSVERPDGSNFTLKIRSTKLEDSAMYFCASSGRAKPQHFGDGTRLSIL.

The chain employs TRBV24-1 and TRBJ2-3; 8 positions agree with TRBD1. Germline V gene data show CDR1 as KGHDR and CDR2 as SFDVKD. V gave up 9 bases and J gave up 2 bases; unmatched junction bases: 9. There are 15 residues in the CDR3. CDR3 sequence: CATGTGTGTTDTQYF. Written as DNA, the CDR3 is TGTGCCACCGGTACCGGGACAGGCACCACAGATACGCAGTATTTT.

The chain joins TRBV7-9 to TRBJ1-4; 7 nucleotides line up with TRBD1. The germline CDR1 and CDR2 sequences are SEHNR and FQNEAQ (reference sequence). Trimming at V came to 11 bases and at J to 4 bases, leaving 7 bases not matched to a gene. The CDR3 runs to 13 residues. The CDR3 loop is CAGGGTVNEKLFF. CDR3 bases: TGTGCCGGGGGTGGGACAGTTAATGAAAAACTGTTTTTT.

V gene TRBV5-1 combines with J gene TRBJ2-1, with D possibly TRBD1 on 6 matching bases. This CDR3 region has 14 residues. Deletions cut 2 bases from V and 5 bases from J, with 11 bases between. CDR1 and CDR2 (germline): SGHRS, YFSETQ. The CDR3 here is CASSLGQTNNEQFF. In DNA, the CDR3 is TGCGCCAGCAGCTTAGGACAGACTAACAATGAGCAGTTCTTC.

The chain links TRBV4-1 to TRBJ2-7, with a tentative D call TRBD2 (6 bases). Trimming took 1 base from V and 3 from J, leaving 19 bases between them. The length of the CDR3 is 17 residues. CDR1 MGHRA and CDR2 YSYEKL come from the germline V gene. CDR3 nucleotide sequence: TGCGCCAGCAGCCAAGGGTTGGGGCGGGACCTTCGCTACGAGCAGTACTTC. It codes for CASSQGLGRDLRYEQYF.

The chain couples TRBV7-9 to TRBJ1-3; TRBD1 matches at 7 bases. CDR1 SEHNR and CDR2 FQNEAQ come from the germline V gene (reference sequence). With V trimmed by 5 bases and J by 0 bases, 10 bases remained unmatched. The CDR3 runs 17 residues. CDR3 coding DNA: TGTGCCAGCAGCCTGAGACAGGGCGAGTACTCTGGAAACACCATATATTTT. The encoded protein is CASSLRQGEYSGNTIYF.

This chain links TRBV6-2 or TRBV6-3 with TRBJ2-3; 10 bases map to TRBD2. CDR3 length: 19 amino acids. V dropped 2 bases and J dropped 1; count of bases not matched to a gene: 12. Germline V gene lookup returns CDR1 MNHEY and CDR2 SVGEGT. In DNA form, the CDR3 reads TGTGCCAGCAGTTACCTAGCGGGAGAATCATTCGGGGGCACAGATACGCAGTATTTT. This sequence encodes CASSYLAGESFGGTDTQYF.

This chain uses TRBV2 with TRBJ1-1, with D hard to call. The CDR3 length is 13 residues. The germline gives CDR1 SNHLY, CDR2 FYNNEI. V dropped 1 base and J dropped 3 bases, with 6 bases sitting between them. CDR3 amino acids: CASSEGGYTEAFF. The CDR3 region has the DNA TGTGCCAGCAGTGAAGGCGGGTACACTGAAGCTTTCTTT.

The chain joins TRBV3-1 (or the pseudogene TRBV3-2) to TRBJ1-5, with 8 bases aligning to TRBD1. CDR3 size: 14 residues. The V segment lost 8 bases and the J segment 3 bases; nucleotides outside the gene matches: 6. Germline lookup yields CDR1 LGHDT and CDR2 YNNKEL (reference sequence). CDR3 coding DNA: TGTGCCAGCGGAAGGACAGGGAACAATCAGCCCCAGCATTTT. Its translation is CASGRTGNNQPQHF.

V is TRBV5-1 and J is TRBJ2-1; D is possibly TRBD1 (6 bases). Germline loops: CDR1 SGHRS, CDR2 YFSETQ. Trimming stripped 0 bases from V and 0 bases from J, with 10 bases between. CDR3 size: 16 residues. The CDR3, as DNA: TGCGCCAGCAGCTTGGTAGGGGACAACTCCTACAATGAGCAGTTCTTC. Translating it yields CASSLVGDNSYNEQFF.

The V call is TRBV20-1, the J call TRBJ1-5, with no clear D. Trimming removed 6 bases from V and 7 bases from J, with 10 bases in between. Germline CDR1 and CDR2: DFQATT and SNEGSKA (reference sequence). This CDR3 region has 11 residues. CDR3 sequence: CSAFDNQPQHF. Written as DNA, the CDR3 is TGCAGTGCATTCGACAACCAGCCCCAGCATTTT.

This chain connects TRBV11-2 to TRBJ1-1, with a possible D match to TRBD1 (6 bases). Trimming cost V 6 bases and J 2 bases, with 16 bases left between them. This CDR3 contains 15 residues. Germline lookup yields CDR1 SGHAT and CDR2 FQNNGV. CDR3 residues: CASRLDQGHNTEAFF. The DNA for the CDR3 is TGTGCCAGCAGACTGGATCAGGGGCATAACACTGAAGCTTTCTTT.

This chain joins TRBV28 and TRBJ2-3, with TRBD2 as a possible D gene (5 bases). The length of the CDR3 is 16 residues. Germline V lookup: CDR1 MDHEN, CDR2 SYDVKM. With 4 bases removed from V and 0 bases from J, the gap between germline ends came to 14 bases. Here the CDR3 reads CASSSTRLPSTDTQYF. CDR3 DNA sequence: TGTGCCAGCAGTTCCACTAGACTTCCTAGCACAGATACGCAGTATTTT.

In this sample, this clone turned up once. The chain combines TRBV19 with TRBJ2-1, with D perhaps matching TRBD1 (5 bases). V dropped 8 bases and J dropped 5 bases, with 13 bases sitting between them. Germline V CDR1 and CDR2: LNHDA, SQIVND (reference sequence). This CDR3 region has 13 residues. CDR3 sequence: CASSQALNNEQFF. For the CDR3, the DNA is TGTGCCAGTTCACAGGCTCTGAACAATGAGCAGTTCTTC.

This rearrangement joins TRBV28 to TRBJ1-3, with 8 bases identical to TRBD1. Trimming cost V 10 bases and J 8 bases; bases outside gene matches: 7. The germline CDR1 and CDR2 sequences are MDHEN and SYDVKM. The CDR3 length is 12 residues. The CDR3: CATRTGSDTIYF. The DNA of the CDR3 is TGTGCCACCCGGACAGGGTCGGACACCATATATTTT.

The count of this clone is one. The V and J genes are TRBV28 and TRBJ2-1; possibly TRBD2 for D (6 bases). V was trimmed by 10 bases and J by 6 bases, leaving 13 bases between them. Germline CDR1 is MDHEN and CDR2 is SYDVKM. The CDR3 has 12 amino acids. The DNA for the CDR3 is TGTGCCATCCTCGGGAGCCCCAATGAGCAGTTCTTC. This translates into CAILGSPNEQFF.

The chain joins TRBV28 to TRBJ1-3; D unclear. The CDR3 covers 11 residues. Germline-derived CDR1 and CDR2 are MDHEN and SYDVKM. V lost 6 bases, J lost 5 bases, and 5 bases lay in between. CDR3 protein: CASRTRNTIYF. Written as DNA, the CDR3 is TGTGCCAGCAGGACTCGAAACACCATATATTTT.

The chain has TRBV6-2 or TRBV6-3 and TRBJ1-1; 11 bases map to TRBD1. The CDR3 extends over 17 amino acids. V trimming: 2 bases; J trimming: 4 bases; junction bases outside the gene matches: 9. Germline lookup yields CDR1 MNHEY and CDR2 SVGEGT. In nucleotides, the CDR3 is TGTGCCAGCAGTTACGGGGGGACAGGGGGGTTCGGCACTGAAGCTTTCTTT. Protein product: CASSYGGTGGFGTEAFF.

The chain recombines TRBV18 with TRBJ1-1; no reliable D call. The CDR3 spans 12 residues. Looked up from germline, CDR1 is KGHSH and CDR2 is LQKENI. Trimming removed 3 bases from V and 11 bases from J, with 13 bases in between. CDR3 nucleotides: TGTGCCAGCTCACCTCGCGGTGCGATTGCTTTCTTT. Translating it yields CASSPRGAIAFF. Combining the CDR3 with reference TRBV18 and TRBJ1-1 gives the whole variable domain NAGVMQNPRHLVRRRGQEARLRCSPMKGHSHVYWYRQLPEEGLKFMVYLQKENIIDESGMPKERFSAEFPKEGPSILRIQQVVRGDSAAYFCASSPRGAIAFFGQGTRLTVV.

This clone was found a few times. The chain links TRBV7-9 to TRBJ2-5, with D hard to call. The germline V and J ends were trimmed by 5 bases and 5 bases, with 12 bases remaining between them. Looked up from germline, CDR1 is SEHNR and CDR2 is FQNEAQ (reference sequence). The CDR3 extends over 13 amino acids. DNA for the CDR3: TGTGCCAGCAGCCCCCCCGGGTGGGAGACCCAGTACTTC. Translated, it gives CASSPPGWETQYF.

V usage is TRBV5-1 and J usage is TRBJ2-1, with a tentative D call TRBD2 (5 bases). V was clipped by 5 bases and J by 3 bases, with 15 bases between them. Germline values: CDR1 SGHRS, CDR2 YFSETQ. The length of the CDR3 is 15 residues. As DNA, the CDR3 is TGCGCCAGCAGTCAGGAGGATCTCTACTACAATGAGCAGTTCTTC. It translates to CASSQEDLYYNEQFF.